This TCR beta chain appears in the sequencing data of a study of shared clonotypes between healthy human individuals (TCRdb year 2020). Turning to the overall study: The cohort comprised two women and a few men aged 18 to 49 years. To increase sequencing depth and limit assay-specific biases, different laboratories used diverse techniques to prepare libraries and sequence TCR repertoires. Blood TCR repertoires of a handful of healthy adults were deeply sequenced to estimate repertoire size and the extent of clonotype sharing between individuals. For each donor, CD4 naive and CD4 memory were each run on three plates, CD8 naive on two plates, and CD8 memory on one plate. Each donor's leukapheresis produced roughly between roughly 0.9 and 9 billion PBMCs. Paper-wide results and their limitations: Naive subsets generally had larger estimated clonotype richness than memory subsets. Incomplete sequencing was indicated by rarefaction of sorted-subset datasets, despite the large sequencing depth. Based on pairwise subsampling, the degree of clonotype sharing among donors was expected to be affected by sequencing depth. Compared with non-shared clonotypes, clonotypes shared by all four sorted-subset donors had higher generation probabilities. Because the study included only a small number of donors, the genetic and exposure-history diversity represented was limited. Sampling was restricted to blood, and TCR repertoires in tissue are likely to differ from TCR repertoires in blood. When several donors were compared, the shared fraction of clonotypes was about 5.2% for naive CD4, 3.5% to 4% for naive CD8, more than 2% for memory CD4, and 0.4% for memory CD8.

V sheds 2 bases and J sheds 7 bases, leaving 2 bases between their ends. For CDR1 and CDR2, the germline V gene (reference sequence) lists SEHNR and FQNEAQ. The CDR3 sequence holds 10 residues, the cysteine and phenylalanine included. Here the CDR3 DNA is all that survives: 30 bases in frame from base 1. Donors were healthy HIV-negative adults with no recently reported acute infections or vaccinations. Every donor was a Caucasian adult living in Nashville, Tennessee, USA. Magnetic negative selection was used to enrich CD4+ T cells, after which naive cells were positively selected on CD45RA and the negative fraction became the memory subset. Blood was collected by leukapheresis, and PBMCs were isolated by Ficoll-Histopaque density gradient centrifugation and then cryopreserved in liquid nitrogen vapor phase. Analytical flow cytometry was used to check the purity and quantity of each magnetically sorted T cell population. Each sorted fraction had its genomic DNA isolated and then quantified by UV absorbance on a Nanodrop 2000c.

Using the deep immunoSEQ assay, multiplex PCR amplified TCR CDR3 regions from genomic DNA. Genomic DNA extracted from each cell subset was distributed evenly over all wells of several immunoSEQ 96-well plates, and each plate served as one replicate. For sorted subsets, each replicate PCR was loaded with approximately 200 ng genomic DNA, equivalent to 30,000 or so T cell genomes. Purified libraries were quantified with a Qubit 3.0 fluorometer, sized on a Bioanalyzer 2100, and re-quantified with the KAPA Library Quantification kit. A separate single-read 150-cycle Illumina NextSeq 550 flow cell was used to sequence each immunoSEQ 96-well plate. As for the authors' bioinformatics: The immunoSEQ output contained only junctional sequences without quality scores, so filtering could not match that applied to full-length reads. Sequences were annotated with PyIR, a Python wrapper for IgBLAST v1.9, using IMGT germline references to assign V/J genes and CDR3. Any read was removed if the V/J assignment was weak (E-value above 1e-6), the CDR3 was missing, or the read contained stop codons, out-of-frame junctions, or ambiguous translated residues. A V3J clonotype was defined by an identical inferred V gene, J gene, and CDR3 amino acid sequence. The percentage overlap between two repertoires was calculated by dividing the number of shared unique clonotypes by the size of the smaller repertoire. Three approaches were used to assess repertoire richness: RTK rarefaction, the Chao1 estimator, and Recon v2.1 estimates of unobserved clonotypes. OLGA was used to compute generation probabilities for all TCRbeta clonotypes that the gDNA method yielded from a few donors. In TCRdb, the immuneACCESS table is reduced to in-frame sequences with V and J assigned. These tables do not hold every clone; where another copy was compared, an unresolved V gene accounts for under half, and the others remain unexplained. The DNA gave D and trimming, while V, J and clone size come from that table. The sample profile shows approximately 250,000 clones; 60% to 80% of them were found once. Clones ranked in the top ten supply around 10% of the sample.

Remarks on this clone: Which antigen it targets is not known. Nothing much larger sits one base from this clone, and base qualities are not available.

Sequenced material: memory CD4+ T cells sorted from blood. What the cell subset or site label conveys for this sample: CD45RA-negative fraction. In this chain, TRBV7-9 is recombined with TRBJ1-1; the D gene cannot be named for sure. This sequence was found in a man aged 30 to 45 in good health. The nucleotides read TGTGCCAGCAGCTTACTTGAAGCTTTCTTT. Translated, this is CASSLLEAFF.